This note documents a single T cell receptor beta chain sequence. CDR1 MDHEN and CDR2 SYDVKM come from the germline V gene. V dropped 5 bases and J dropped 4; count of bases not matched to a gene: 11. The CDR3 has 16 amino acids. Assay used: immunoSEQ multiplex PCR; TCRdb lists only in-frame clones, some missing. The sample yields roughly 100,000 clones, 79% seen once. The sample is drawn from a study of blood T cell repertoires in COVID-19. The material sequenced was peripheral blood. The TCR comes from a woman of 80 years or more with active or convalescent COVID-19. This chain links TRBV28 with TRBJ1-2; 9 bases line up with TRBD1. The CDR3 protein is CASSPQDRGGGYGYTF. CDR3 nucleotides: TGTGCCAGCAGTCCACAGGACAGGGGTGGGGGCTATGGCTACACCTTC.